The entry below describes one TCR beta chain. The data originate from a study of OX40 agonist ivuxolimab in advanced cancers. Only in-frame clones appear in the TCRdb table, and some are missing; sequencing was by immunoSEQ multiplex PCR. The sample has roughly 60,000 clones; less than 90% are singletons. Sequencing was performed on CD4+ or CD8+ T cells sorted from blood, taken in a trial of the OX40 agonist ivuxolimab. The clonotype comes from an adult with an advanced solid tumor such as melanoma, head and neck, liver or kidney cancer.

The CDR3 sequence: CASSQDPGLGAYNEQFF. In DNA form, the CDR3 reads TGTGCCAGCAGCCAAGATCCTGGACTAGGGGCCTACAATGAGCAGTTCTTC. The J gene is TRBJ2-1, the V gene TRBV4-2; TRBD2 agrees at 7 bases. The CDR3 extends over 17 amino acids. The V gene's germline CDR1 is LGHNA and CDR2 YNFKEQ. With V trimmed by 0 bases and J by 2 bases, 7 bases remained unmatched.